This note documents a single TCR beta chain sequence. This clonotype showed up many times. The antigen it recognizes is unknown. Base qualities were left out, and no much larger clone turns up one base away. The cysteine opens and the phenylalanine closes a CDR3 of 18 amino acids. Only the CDR3 portion is preserved as DNA: 54 bases, with reading frame beginning at the first base. V is trimmed back by 5 bases and J by 6 bases, and the junction contains 19 bases that no gene match accounts for. CDR1 and CDR2 were assigned from the germline V gene as SGHRS and YFSETQ. Each patient had bone marrow sampled at the time of active disease. Ficoll-Hypaque density gradient centrifugation was used to isolate the bone marrow mononuclear cells. Myeloma plasma cells were removed and CD138-negative cells were collected by negative selection after labeling with CD138 magnetic microbeads on a MACS separator. Flow cytometry with CD138 antibodies on an Attune NxT was used to check how pure the isolated cells were. TRIzol reagent was used to extract total RNA, and a NanoDrop spectrophotometer was used to quantify the extracted RNA. For each patient, the CD138-negative bone marrow sample underwent paired RNA-seq and IR-seq.

This entry comes from a study of read filtering for tumor transcriptome and immune sequencing (dated by TCRdb to 2020 to 2022). In the study overall: The cohort consisted of some 17 male and some 15 female patients, with a mean age of approximately 66 years and an age range of roughly 45 to 85. TCR-region mapped reads per sample ranged from about 4.05 to 10.27 million with IR-seq versus only roughly 75 to 1273 with RNA-seq. The study compared TCR repertoires from targeted immune repertoire sequencing and bulk whole-transcriptome sequencing run on the same bone marrow samples. Whole-transcriptome libraries were prepared with the TruSeq RNA Access Library Prep Kit after DNase treatment. Under revised international staging, roughly eight patients fell into R-ISS I, more than 15 into R-ISS II and roughly 7 into R-ISS III. A main aim was a read-filtering strategy for immune repertoire data, specifically whether clonotypes supported by a single read should be removed. General findings and caveats noted by the study authors: IR-seq captured clonotypes at much higher depth and more reliably than RNA-seq, and smaller IR-seq throughput sufficed to identify most shared clonotypes. The sorted CD138-negative fraction was a mixed bone marrow immune population, not purified T cells. In IR-seq, approximately 80% of clonotypes but approximately 3.2% of total reads were represented by single-read clonotypes, whereas in RNA-seq, 65% to 75% of clonotypes and more than 40% of reads were represented by single-read clonotypes. When single-read clonotypes were removed, the proportions of shared clonotypes in IR-seq and RNA-seq correlated more strongly.

The Immunoverse kit was used to build TCR libraries from 400 ng RNA, with molecular barcoded adaptors covering alpha/delta and beta/gamma chains. TCR library preparation was performed with the same RNA that was used for transcriptome sequencing. An Illumina HiSeq 4000 with 2 x 150 cycles was used to sequence the TCR libraries. On the study's bioinformatics: TCR reads were aligned to human V, D, J and C references and assembled into CDR3 clonotypes with MiXCR, including quality filtering and error correction. The tcR package in R was used for analysis of clonotype counts and gene usage diversity. Raw mapping reads were checked after the RNA-seq reads had been mapped by STAR aligner version 2.5.3a onto the human GRCh37 genome. To test the effect of sequencing depth on detected clonotypes, IR-seq fastq files were randomly downsampled using Seqtk 1.3. Using fastp trimming at Q25 and MiXCR clonotype assembly, TCRdb reanalyzed the public sequencing data and kept in-frame beta chains. Identical CDR3 protein sequences are pooled into one entry, listed with their most common genes and DNA. TCRdb, rather than the study authors, made the V and J calls. For this sample there are 35,000 to 40,000 distinct CDR3 sequences; roughly an eighth appear just once. The ten most abundant clones make up about 39% of the sample.

This receptor was identified in a donor at least 40 years old with multiple myeloma. Sequencing was carried out using a population of CD138-negative cells sorted from bone marrow. The cell subset or site label, as the study defines it: bone marrow mononuclear cells depleted of CD138+ plasma/myeloma cells by negative magnetic selection. The sequence is built from TRBV5-1 and TRBJ2-3; TRBD1 aligns with 9 central bases. The DNA reads TGCGCCAGCAGAGTCTCCGGCACAGGGGGCGTCTATCAGGATACGCAGTATTTT. This encodes CASRVSGTGGVYQDTQYF.